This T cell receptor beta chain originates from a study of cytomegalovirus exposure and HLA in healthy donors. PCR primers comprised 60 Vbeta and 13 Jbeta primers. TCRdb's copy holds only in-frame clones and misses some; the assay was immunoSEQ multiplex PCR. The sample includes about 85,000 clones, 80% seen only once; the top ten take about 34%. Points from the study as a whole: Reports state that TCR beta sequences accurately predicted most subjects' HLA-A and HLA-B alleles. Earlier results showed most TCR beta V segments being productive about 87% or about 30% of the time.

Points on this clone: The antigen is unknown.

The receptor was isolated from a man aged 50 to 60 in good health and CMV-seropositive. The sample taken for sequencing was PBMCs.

The CDR3 loop reads CASSQASGIDNEQFF. As DNA, the CDR3 is TGTGCCAGCAGCCAAGCTAGCGGGATCGACAATGAGCAGTTCTTC. The rearrangement uses TRBV4-2 and TRBJ2-1; 9 bases are shared with TRBD2. Germline trimming cut 1 base from V and 5 bases from J; bases unmatched to any gene: 3. Per germline, CDR1 LGHNA and CDR2 YNFKEQ. The CDR3 runs 15 residues.